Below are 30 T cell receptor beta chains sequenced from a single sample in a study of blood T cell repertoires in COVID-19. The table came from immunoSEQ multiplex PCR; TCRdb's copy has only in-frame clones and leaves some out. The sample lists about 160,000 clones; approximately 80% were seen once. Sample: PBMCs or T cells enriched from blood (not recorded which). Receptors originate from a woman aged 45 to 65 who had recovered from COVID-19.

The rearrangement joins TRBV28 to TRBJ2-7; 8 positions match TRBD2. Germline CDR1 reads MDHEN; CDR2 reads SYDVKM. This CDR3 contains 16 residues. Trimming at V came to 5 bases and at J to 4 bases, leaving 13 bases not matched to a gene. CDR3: CASSSPTSSGGYEQYF. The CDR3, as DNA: TGTGCCAGCAGTAGTCCAACGTCCAGCGGGGGATACGAGCAGTACTTC.

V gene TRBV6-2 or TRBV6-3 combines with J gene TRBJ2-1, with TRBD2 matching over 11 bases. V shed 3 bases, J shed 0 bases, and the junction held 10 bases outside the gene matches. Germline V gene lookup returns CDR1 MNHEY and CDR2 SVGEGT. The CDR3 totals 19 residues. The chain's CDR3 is CASSYKTSGIRSSYNEQFF. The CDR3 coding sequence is TGTGCCAGCAGTTATAAGACTAGCGGGATTAGGAGCTCCTACAATGAGCAGTTCTTC.

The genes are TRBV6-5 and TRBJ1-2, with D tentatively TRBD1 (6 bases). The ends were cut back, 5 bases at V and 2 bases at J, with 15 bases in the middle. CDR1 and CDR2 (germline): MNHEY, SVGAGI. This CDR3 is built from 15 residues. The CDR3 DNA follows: TGTGCCAGCAGTCCCGCCTGGACAGCGAACTATGGCTACACCTTC. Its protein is CASSPAWTANYGYTF.

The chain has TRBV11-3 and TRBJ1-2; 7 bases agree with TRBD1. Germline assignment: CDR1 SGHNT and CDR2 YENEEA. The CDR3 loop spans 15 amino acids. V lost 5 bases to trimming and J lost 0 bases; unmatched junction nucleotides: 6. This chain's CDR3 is CASSVGTVANYGYTF. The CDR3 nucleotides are TGTGCCAGCAGCGTCGGGACAGTAGCTAACTATGGCTACACCTTC. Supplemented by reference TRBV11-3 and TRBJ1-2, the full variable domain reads EAGVVQSPRYKIIEKKQPVAFWCNPISGHNTLYWYLQNLGQGPELLIRYENEEAVDDSQLPKDRFSAERLKGVDSTLKIQPAELGDSAVYLCASSVGTVANYGYTFGSGTRLTVV.

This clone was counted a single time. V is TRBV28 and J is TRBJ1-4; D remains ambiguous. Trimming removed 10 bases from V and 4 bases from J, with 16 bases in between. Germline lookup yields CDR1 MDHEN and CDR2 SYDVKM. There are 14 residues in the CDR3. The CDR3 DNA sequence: TGTGCCACTTCGTTCAGGATACTTAATGAAAAACTGTTTTTT. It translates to CATSFRILNEKLFF.

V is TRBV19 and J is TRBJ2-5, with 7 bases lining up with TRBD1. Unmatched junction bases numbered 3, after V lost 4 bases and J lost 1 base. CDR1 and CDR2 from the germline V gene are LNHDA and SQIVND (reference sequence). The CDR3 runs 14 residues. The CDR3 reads CASSTWDSQETQYF. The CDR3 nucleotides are TGTGCCAGTAGTACGTGGGACAGCCAAGAGACCCAGTACTTC.

The CDR3 sequence: CASSLFPSSLETQYF. The CDR3 DNA sequence: TGTGCCAGCAGTTTATTTCCTAGTAGTCTAGAGACCCAGTACTTC. The chain employs TRBV27 and TRBJ2-5; unclear D gene. CDR1 MNHEY and CDR2 SMNVEV come from the germline V gene (reference sequence). This CDR3 region has 15 residues. V was trimmed by 1 base and J by 4 bases, leaving 13 bases between them.

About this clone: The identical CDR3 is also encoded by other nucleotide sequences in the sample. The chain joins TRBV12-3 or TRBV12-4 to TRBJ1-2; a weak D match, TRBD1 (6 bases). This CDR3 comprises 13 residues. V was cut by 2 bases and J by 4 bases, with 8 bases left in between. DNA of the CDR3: TGTGCCAGCAGTTTAACAGGGACCTATGGCTACACCTTC. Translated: CASSLTGTYGYTF.

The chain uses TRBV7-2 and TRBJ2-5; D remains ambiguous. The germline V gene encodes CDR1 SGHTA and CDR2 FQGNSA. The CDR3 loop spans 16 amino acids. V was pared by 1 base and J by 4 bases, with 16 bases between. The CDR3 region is CASSLGPSVGAETQYF. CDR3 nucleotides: TGTGCCAGCAGCTTAGGCCCTTCGGTGGGCGCAGAGACCCAGTACTTC.

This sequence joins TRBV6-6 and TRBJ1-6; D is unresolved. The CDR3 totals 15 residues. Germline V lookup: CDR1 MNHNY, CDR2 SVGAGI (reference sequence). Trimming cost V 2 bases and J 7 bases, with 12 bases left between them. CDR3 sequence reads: CASSYIWQANSPLHF. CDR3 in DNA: TGTGCCAGCAGTTACATTTGGCAGGCCAATTCACCCCTCCACTTT.

The CDR3 nucleotides are TGTGCCAGCAGCCCTCCCGGGAGCTCCTATAATTCACCCCTCCACTTT. Translating it yields CASSPPGSSYNSPLHF. The chain uses TRBV7-9 and TRBJ1-6, with D hard to call. V lost 5 bases and J 0 bases, leaving 11 bases between the germline ends. The germline CDR1 and CDR2 sequences are SEHNR and FQNEAQ (reference sequence). CDR3 length: 16 residues. Full variable domain (outside the CDR3, taken from reference TRBV7-9 and TRBJ1-6): DTGVSQNPRHKITKRGQNVTFRCDPISEHNRLYWYRQTLGQGPEFLTYFQNEAQLEKSRLLSDRFSAERPKGSFSTLEIQRTEQGDSAMYLCASSPPGSSYNSPLHFGNGTRLTVT.

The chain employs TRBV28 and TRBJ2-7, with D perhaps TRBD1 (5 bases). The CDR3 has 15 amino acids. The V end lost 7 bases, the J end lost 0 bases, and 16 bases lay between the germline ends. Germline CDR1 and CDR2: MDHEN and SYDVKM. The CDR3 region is CASNSPQGRSYEQYF. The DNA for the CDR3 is TGTGCCAGCAATTCACCGCAGGGCCGCTCCTACGAGCAGTACTTC.

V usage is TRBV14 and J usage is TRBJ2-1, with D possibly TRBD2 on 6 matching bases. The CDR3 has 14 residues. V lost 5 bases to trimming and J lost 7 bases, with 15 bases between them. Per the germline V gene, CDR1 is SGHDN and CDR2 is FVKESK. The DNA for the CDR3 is TGTGCCAGCAGCTATATCTCAGGGAGGAATGAGCAGTTCTTC. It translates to CASSYISGRNEQFF.

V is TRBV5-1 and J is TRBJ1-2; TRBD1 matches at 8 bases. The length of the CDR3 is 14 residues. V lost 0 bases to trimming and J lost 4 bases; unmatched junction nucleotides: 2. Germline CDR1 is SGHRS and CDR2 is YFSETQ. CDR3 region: CASSLETGVYGYTF. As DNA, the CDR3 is TGCGCCAGCAGCTTGGAGACAGGGGTCTATGGCTACACCTTC.

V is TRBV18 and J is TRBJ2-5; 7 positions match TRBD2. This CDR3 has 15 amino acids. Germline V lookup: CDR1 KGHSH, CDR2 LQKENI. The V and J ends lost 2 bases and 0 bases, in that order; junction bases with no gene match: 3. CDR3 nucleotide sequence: TGTGCCAGCTCACCAGGGGGGGTATACCAAGAGACCCAGTACTTC. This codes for CASSPGGVYQETQYF.

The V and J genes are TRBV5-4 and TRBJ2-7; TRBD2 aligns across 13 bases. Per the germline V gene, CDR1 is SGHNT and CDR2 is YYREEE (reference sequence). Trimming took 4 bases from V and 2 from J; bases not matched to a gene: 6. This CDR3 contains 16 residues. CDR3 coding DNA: TGTGCCAGCAGCCTACTAGCGGGAGGGCCCCCCTACGAGCAGTACTTC. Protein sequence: CASSLLAGGPPYEQYF. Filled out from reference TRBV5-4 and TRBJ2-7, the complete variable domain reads ETGVTQSPTHLIKTRGQQVTLRCSSQSGHNTVSWYQQALGQGPQFIFQYYREEENGRGNFPPRFSGLQFPNYSSELNVNALELDDSALYLCASSLLAGGPPYEQYFGPGTRLTVT.

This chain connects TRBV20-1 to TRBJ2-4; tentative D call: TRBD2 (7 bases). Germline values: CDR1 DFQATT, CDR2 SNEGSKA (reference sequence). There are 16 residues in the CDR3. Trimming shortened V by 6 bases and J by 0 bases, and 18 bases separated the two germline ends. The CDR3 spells CSASSPGGLAKNIQYF. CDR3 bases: TGCAGTGCGAGTAGCCCGGGGGGCTTAGCCAAAAACATTCAGTACTTC.

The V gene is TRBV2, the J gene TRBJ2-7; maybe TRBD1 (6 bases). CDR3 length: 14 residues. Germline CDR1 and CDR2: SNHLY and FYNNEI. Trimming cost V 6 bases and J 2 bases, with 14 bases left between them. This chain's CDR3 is CASRELEGAYEQYF. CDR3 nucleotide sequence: TGTGCCAGCAGGGAATTAGAGGGGGCCTACGAGCAGTACTTC.

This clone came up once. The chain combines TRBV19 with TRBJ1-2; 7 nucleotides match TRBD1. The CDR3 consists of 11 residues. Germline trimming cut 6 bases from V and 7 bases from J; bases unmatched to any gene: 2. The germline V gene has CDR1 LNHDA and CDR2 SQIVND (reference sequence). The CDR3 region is CASRTGSGYTF. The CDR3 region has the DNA TGTGCCAGTAGGACAGGGAGTGGCTACACCTTC.

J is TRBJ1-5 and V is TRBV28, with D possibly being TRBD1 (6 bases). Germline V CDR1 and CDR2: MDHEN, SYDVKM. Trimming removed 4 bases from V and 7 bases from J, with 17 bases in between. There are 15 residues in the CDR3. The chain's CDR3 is CASSSPDRKGQPQHF. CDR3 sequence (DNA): TGTGCCAGCAGTTCTCCCGACAGGAAGGGGCAGCCCCAGCATTTT.

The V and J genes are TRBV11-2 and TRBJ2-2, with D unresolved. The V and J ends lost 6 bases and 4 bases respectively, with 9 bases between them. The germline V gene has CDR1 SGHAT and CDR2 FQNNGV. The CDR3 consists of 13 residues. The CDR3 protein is CASRRSRTGELFF. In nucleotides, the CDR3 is TGTGCCAGCAGGAGATCTCGCACCGGGGAGCTGTTTTTT.

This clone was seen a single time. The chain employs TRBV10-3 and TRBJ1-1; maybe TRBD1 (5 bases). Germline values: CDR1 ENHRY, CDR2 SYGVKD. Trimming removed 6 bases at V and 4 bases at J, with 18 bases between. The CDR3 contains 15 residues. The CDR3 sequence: CAISLSIMGGTEAFF. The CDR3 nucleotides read TGTGCCATCAGCCTGTCTATAATGGGGGGCACTGAAGCTTTCTTT.

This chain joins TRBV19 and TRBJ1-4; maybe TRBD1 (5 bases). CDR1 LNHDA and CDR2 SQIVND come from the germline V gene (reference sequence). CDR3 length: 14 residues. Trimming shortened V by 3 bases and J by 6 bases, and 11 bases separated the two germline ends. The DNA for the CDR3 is TGTGCCAGTAGTATTGGGCAGGGCTATGAAAAACTGTTTTTT. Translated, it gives CASSIGQGYEKLFF.

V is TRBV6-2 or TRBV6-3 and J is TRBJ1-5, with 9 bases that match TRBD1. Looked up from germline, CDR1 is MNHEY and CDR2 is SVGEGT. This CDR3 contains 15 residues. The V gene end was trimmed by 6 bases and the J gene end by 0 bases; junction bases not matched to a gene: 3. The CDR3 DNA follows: TGTGCCAGCAGCCGGGACAGGGCTAGCAATCAGCCCCAGCATTTT. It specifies CASSRDRASNQPQHF.

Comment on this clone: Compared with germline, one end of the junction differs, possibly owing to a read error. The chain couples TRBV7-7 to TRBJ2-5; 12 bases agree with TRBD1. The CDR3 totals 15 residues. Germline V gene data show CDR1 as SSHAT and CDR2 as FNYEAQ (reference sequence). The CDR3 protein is CASSLDGTGGETQYF. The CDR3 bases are TGTGCTAGCAGCTTAGATGGGACAGGGGGCGAGACCCAGTACTTC.

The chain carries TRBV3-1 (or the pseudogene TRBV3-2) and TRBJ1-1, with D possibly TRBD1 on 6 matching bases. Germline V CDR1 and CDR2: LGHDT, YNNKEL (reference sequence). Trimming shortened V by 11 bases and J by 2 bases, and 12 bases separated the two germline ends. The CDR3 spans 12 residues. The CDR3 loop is CACRDINTEAFF. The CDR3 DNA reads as TGTGCCTGTCGGGACATTAACACTGAAGCTTTCTTT.

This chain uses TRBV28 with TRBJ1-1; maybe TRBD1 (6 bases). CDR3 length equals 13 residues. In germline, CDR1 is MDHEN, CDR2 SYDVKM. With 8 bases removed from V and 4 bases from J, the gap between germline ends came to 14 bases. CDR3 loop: CASGSGVLTEAFF. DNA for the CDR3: TGTGCCAGCGGATCAGGGGTTCTCACTGAAGCTTTCTTT.

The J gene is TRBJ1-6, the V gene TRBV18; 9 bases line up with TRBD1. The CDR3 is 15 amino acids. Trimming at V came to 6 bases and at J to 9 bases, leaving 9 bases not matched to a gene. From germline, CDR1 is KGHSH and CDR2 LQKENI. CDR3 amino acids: CASSRRDRDASPLHF. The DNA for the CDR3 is TGTGCCAGCTCCCGCCGGGACAGGGATGCTTCACCCCTCCACTTT. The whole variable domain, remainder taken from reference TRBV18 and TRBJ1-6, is NAGVMQNPRHLVRRRGQEARLRCSPMKGHSHVYWYRQLPEEGLKFMVYLQKENIIDESGMPKERFSAEFPKEGPSILRIQQVVRGDSAAYFCASSRRDRDASPLHFGNGTRLTVT.

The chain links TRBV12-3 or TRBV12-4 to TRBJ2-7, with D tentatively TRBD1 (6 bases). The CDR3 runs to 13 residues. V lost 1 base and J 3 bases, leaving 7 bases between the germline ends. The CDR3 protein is CASSLGGLYEQYF. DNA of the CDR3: TGTGCCAGCAGTTTAGGGGGGCTCTACGAGCAGTACTTC.

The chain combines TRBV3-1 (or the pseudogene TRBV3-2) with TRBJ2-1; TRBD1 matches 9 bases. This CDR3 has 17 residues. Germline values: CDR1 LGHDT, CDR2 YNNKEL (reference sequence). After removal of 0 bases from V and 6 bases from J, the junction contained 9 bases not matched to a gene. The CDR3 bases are TGTGCCAGCAGCCAAGATCCAGCGGGACAGGGTACCAATGAGCAGTTCTTC. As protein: CASSQDPAGQGTNEQFF.